This T cell receptor (beta chain) was captured in a study of T cell clusters in autoimmune cytopenias. Looking at the study overall: Healthy control donors averaged roughly 56 years of age, with a median of around 60 years. A median of roughly 54,000 TRB reads per sample yielded a median approximately 2,400 distinct clonotypes.

This CDR3 has 21 amino acids. Germline-derived CDR1 and CDR2 are SGHRS and YFSETQ. Each sample's input was around 270 ng genomic DNA, 38,000 or so genome equivalents. This clonotype is classed as medium-sized by frequency. Its antigen is unknown. TRB was amplified by touch-down multiplex PCR, primer pools A and B combined. TCRdb reprocessed the multiplex PCR reads; each CDR3 protein has one entry and no DNA is given. Its table records 6,000 to 7,500 distinct CDR3 sequences. General study results and limits: Exclusive TRB clusters were about 2.8-fold more numerous in healthy donors than in active autoimmune hepatitis.

These data were also reused for a study on T cell repertoires in aging, cancer and after chemotherapy. As reported in that work: Median generation probability rose over the chemotherapy interval in each cancer cohort, suggesting rebound thymic output.

The source material was peripheral blood. The chain joins TRBV5-1 to TRBJ2-5; TCRdb's D call of TRBD1 is untestable without DNA. The sequence derives from a human donor in good health. CDR3: CASSLVDLGSGGATGWETQYF.